This T cell receptor (beta chain) was obtained from a study of long-term antiretroviral therapy in people with HIV. The authors ran the immunoSEQ assay, v3.0, at survey level. The repertoire was sequenced with immunoSEQ multiplex PCR; TCRdb's copy has only in-frame clones and lacks some. The top ten hold 18% of the sample, which has roughly 19,000 clones, approximately 80% seen once. A minimum of one pre-ART and two post-ART PBMC samples existed for each donor. Treatment for every participant with HIV took place in the United States. Looked up from germline, CDR1 is GTSNPN and CDR2 is SVGIG (reference sequence). Losses at the gene ends were 5 bases for V and 2 bases for J; bases not matched to a gene: 6. The CDR3 has 14 residues. To note about this clone: The antigen is not known.

Study-level points and caveats: Pre-ART-expanded clones dominated the repertoire at all time points. Controls showed broader CDR3 length ranges than did the HIV repertoires.

The receptor comes from a woman aged 18-29 years with HIV. The specimen comprised unsorted PBMCs, sampled 0.6 years after starting antiretroviral therapy. The chain recombines TRBV30 with TRBJ2-7, with TRBD1 matching over 10 bases. CDR3 sequence: CAWGGQGGTYEQYF. CDR3 DNA sequence: TGTGCCTGGGGCGGACAGGGGGGGACCTACGAGCAGTACTTC.